This T cell receptor (beta chain) was found in a study of cytomegalovirus exposure and HLA in healthy donors. Both 60 Vbeta primers and 13 Jbeta primers went into the PCR. Using immunoSEQ multiplex PCR, the repertoire was profiled, and TCRdb retains in-frame clones only, with some absent. The profile shows under 110,000 clones, around 85% of them singletons. V was clipped by 4 bases and J by 6 bases; unmatched bases: 4. The CDR3 has 13 residues. CDR1 and CDR2 from the germline V gene are SNHLY and FYNNEI. Input material: PBMCs. The V call is TRBV2, the J call TRBJ2-3, with 7 nucleotides matching TRBD1. This receptor was taken from a man aged 55 to 70 in good health and CMV-seronegative. The CDR3 spells CASSGQGADTQYF. CDR3 nucleotide sequence: TGTGCCAGCAGTGGACAGGGAGCTGATACGCAGTATTTT.